A selection of T cell receptor beta chains follows, all from one sample in a study of T-cell memory formation after mild COVID-19. TCRdb re-called the 5' RACE reads with MiXCR, one entry per CDR3 protein. The sample consists of roughly 250,000 distinct CDR3 sequences, roughly 17% of them appearing once. Sequencing used PBMCs or a T cell subset sorted from them (not recorded which). These receptors all stem from a man aged 18 to 30 who had mild COVID-19 (a few samples of this study predate the infection). Cell type and time point are not known. CDR3s include the opening cysteine and the closing phenylalanine or tryptophan. D genes are given only for firm matches. Some rows mark clone size as missing; the rest say once, few, many or name a class of expanded clone.

d_call	v_call	clone_size	j_call	cdr3_nt	cdr3_aa
.	TRBV3-1	.	TRBJ2-5	TGTGCCAGCAGCCCCACCGGGACTGCAAGGGAGACCCAGTACTTC	CASSPTGTARETQYF
.	TRBV6-2/TRBV6-3	.	TRBJ2-3	TGTGCCAGCACCGGGGATGCGGCAGATACGCAGTATTTT	CASTGDAADTQYF
.	TRBV6-5	.	TRBJ2-1	TGTGCCAGCAGTCCTCAGACAGTCCGTGAGCAGTTCTTC	CASSPQTVREQFF
TRBD1	TRBV29-1	.	TRBJ2-2	TGCAGCGTGATTAAGGATGGTACAGGGGTGGCCGGGGAGCTGTTTTTT	CSVIKDGTGVAGELFF
.	TRBV5-1	few	TRBJ1-1	TGCGCCAGCAGCGCAGGGACGGAGAACACTGAAGCTTTCTTT	CASSAGTENTEAFF
.	TRBV7-2	few	TRBJ2-1	TGTGCCAGCAGCTTAAGACTAAGGGGGAATGAGCAGTTCTTC	CASSLRLRGNEQFF
.	TRBV12-3/TRBV12-4	few	TRBJ1-4	TGTGCCAGCAACCGAGGGGAGGAATCAACTAATGAAAAACTGTTTTTT	CASNRGEESTNEKLFF
.	TRBV6-5	.	TRBJ1-1	TGTGCCAGCAGTTACCAGAGGAACAGAAGAACTGAAGCTTTCTTT	CASSYQRNRRTEAFF
.	TRBV7-3	.	TRBJ2-1	TGTGCCAGCAGCACGTTTGGAGGGGGTTTCGACAATGAGCAGTTCTTC	CASSTFGGGFDNEQFF
.	TRBV5-1	few	TRBJ2-7	TGCGCCAGCAGCTTGGACTACGAGCAGTACTTC	CASSLDYEQYF
.	TRBV28	few	TRBJ1-2	TGTGCCAGTTCCCGGGGGCAGTTTGGCTACACCTTC	CASSRGQFGYTF
.	TRBV2	few	TRBJ2-4	TGTGCCAGCAGACGATCAGCGGTAGTCCGGAACATTCAGTACTTC	CASRRSAVVRNIQYF
TRBD1	TRBV3-1	few	TRBJ1-2	TGTGCCAGCAGCCAAAGGAGACAGGGGGGATATGGCTACACCTTC	CASSQRRQGGYGYTF
TRBD1	TRBV19	.	TRBJ1-2	TGTGCCAGTAGTCACGGGGCGGGGACAGGCGGCTACACCTTC	CASSHGAGTGGYTF
TRBD2	TRBV4-3	few	TRBJ2-5	TGCGCCAGCAGCCAAGATAGGAGCGGGGGGGCCTGGAAGACCCAGTACTTC	CASSQDRSGGAWKTQYF
.	TRBV18	few	TRBJ1-1	TGTGCCAGCTCACCACGTGTGGGGGACACTGAAGCTTTCTTT	CASSPRVGDTEAFF
.	TRBV20-1	.	TRBJ1-2	TGCAGTGCTTTTTTACAGGGACATGGCTACACCTTC	CSAFLQGHGYTF
.	TRBV20-1	.	TRBJ1-1	TGCAGTGCTAGGCGGCAGGGGTTTCACACTGAAGCTTTCTTT	CSARRQGFHTEAFF
TRBD1	TRBV10-3	many	TRBJ2-7	TGTGCCATCAGCGAGGGCCGGGACAGGGGACGTGAGCAGTACTTC	CAISEGRDRGREQYF
.	TRBV6-6	few	TRBJ2-7	TGTGCCGGGGGGACAGCGGGCTCCTACGAGCAGTACTTC	CAGGTAGSYEQYF
.	TRBV16	.	TRBJ1-1	TGTGCCAGCAGCCAAGCCGACTCAGGGTCCACTGAAGCTTTCTTT	CASSQADSGSTEAFF
.	TRBV5-1	few	TRBJ1-6	TGCGCCAGCAGCTTGCGGTCAGGCGATAATTCACCCCTCCACTTT	CASSLRSGDNSPLHF